The clone carrying this T cell receptor beta chain was counted many times. The antigen is unknown. Per sample, at least 5 micrograms of total RNA were extracted. This sample stems from a study of blood T cells in healthy people across ages. Looking at the study overall: Using template switching, researchers captured about one barcoded beta molecule for each two T cells.

Study observations and caveats: A roughly linear age-dependent decrease characterized TCR beta diversity per million T cells.

Primers used in a second PCR of roughly 7 to 11 cycles were a sample-barcoded 5' primer and a J-beta primer mix. TCRdb re-derived calls from the 5' RACE reads in MiXCR, one entry per CDR3 protein. The sample holds about 640,000 distinct CDR3 sequences, roughly 30% seen once. CDR1 and CDR2 from the germline V gene are SNHLY and FYNNEI. The CDR3 loop spans 12 amino acids. The V and J ends lost 0 bases and 1 base respectively, with 0 bases between them. Input material: blood. The chain combines TRBV2 with TRBJ1-2, with D uncertain. The clonotype originates from a woman older than 75 in good health. CDR3 region: CASSEANYGYTF. CDR3 in DNA: TGTGCCAGCAGTGAAGCTAACTATGGCTACACCTTC.